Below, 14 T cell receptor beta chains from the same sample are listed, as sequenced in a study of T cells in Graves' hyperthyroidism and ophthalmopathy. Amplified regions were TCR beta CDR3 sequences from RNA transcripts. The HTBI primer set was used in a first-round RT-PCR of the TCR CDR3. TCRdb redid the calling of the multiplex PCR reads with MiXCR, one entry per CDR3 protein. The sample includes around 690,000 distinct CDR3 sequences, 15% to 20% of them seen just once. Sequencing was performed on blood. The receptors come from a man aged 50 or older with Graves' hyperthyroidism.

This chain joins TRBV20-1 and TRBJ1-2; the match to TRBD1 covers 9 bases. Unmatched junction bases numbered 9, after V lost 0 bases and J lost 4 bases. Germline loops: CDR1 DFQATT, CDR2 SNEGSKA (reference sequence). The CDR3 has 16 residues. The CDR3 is CSARDLDRGRSYGYTF. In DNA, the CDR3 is TGCAGTGCTAGAGACTTGGACAGGGGAAGGAGCTATGGCTACACCTTC.

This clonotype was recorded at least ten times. The CDR3 is CASSPSQVKYHEQYF. In nucleotides, the CDR3 is TGTGCCAGCTCACCATCGCAGGTGAAGTATCACGAGCAGTACTTC. J is TRBJ2-7 and V is TRBV18; D call uncertain. The V end was cut by 2 bases, the J end by 5 bases, with 16 bases between. Per the germline V gene, CDR1 is KGHSH and CDR2 is LQKENI. This CDR3 region has 15 residues.

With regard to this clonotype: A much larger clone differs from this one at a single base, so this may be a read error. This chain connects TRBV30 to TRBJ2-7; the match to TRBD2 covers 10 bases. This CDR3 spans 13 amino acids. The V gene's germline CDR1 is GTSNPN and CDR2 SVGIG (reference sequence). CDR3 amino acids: CVWRLAGASEQYF. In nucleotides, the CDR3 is TGTGTCTGGCGCCTAGCGGGAGCGAGCGAGCAGTACTTC.

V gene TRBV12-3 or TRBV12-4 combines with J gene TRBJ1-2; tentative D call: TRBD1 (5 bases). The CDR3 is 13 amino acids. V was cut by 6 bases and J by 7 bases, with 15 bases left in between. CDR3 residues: CASSRDLGGGYTF. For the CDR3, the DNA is TGTGCCAGCAGCCGGGACCTCGGGGGTGGCTACACCTTC.

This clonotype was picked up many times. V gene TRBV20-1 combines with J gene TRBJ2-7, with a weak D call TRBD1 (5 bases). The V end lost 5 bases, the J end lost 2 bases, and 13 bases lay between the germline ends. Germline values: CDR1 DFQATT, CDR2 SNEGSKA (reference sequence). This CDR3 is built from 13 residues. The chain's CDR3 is CSAPAGQTYEQYF. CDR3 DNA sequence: TGCAGTGCTCCCGCAGGGCAGACCTACGAGCAGTACTTC.

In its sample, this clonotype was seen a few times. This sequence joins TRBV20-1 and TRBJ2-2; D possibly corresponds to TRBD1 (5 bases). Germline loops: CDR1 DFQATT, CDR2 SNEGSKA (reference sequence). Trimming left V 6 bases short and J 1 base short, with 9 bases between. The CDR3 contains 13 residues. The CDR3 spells CSAATENTGELFF. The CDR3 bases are TGCAGTGCCGCGACAGAGAACACCGGGGAGCTGTTTTTT.

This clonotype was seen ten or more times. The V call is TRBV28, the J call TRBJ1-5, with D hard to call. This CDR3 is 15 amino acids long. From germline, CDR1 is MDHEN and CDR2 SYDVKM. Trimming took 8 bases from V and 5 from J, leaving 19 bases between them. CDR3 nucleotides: TGTGCCAGCTCCTTTGCGGGGAGAGAAGATCAGCCCCAGCATTTT. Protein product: CASSFAGREDQPQHF.

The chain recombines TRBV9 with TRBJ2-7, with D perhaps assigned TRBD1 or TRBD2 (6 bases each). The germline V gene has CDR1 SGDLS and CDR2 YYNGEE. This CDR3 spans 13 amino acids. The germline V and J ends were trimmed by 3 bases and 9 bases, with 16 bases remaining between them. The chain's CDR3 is CASSGNTRGVQYF. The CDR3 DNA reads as TGTGCCAGCAGCGGAAACACTAGGGGGGTGCAGTACTTC. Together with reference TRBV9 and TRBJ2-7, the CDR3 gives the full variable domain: DSGVTQTPKHLITATGQRVTLRCSPRSGDLSVYWYQQSLDQGLQFLIQYYNGEERAKGNILERFSAQQFPDLHSELNLSSLELGDSALYFCASSGNTRGVQYFGPGTRLTVT.

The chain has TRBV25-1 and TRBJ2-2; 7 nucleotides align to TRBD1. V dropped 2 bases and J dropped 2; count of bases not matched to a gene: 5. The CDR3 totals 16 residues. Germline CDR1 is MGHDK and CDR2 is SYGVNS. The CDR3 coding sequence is TGTGCCAGCAGTGAACGAGGACAGGATAACACCGGGGAGCTGTTTTTT. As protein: CASSERGQDNTGELFF.

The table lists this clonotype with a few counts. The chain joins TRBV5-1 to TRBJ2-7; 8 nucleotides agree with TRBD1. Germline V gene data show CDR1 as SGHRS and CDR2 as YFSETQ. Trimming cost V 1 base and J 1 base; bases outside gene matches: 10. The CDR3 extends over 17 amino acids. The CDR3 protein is CASSLSLLGQGSYEQYF. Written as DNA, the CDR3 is TGCGCCAGCAGCTTGAGCCTACTAGGACAGGGTTCCTACGAGCAGTACTTC.

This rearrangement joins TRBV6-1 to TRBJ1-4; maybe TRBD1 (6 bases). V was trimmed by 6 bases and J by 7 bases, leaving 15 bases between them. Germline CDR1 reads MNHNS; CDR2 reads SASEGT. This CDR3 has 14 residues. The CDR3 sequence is CASRVDRTGEKLFF. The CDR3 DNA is TGTGCCAGCAGGGTTGACAGGACGGGTGAAAAACTGTTTTTT.

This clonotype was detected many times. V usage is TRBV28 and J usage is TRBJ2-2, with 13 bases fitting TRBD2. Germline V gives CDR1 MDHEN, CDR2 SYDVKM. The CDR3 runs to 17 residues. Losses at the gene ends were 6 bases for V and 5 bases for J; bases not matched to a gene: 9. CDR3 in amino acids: CASSPGLAGEWTGELFF. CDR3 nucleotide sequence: TGTGCCAGCAGCCCCGGACTAGCGGGAGAATGGACCGGGGAGCTGTTTTTT.

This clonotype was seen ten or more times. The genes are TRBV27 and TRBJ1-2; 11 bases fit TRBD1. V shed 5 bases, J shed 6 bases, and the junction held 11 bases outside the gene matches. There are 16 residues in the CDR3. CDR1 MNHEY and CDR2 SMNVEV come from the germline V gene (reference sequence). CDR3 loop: CASSQSWDRGMNGYTF. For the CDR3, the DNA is TGTGCCAGCAGTCAATCGTGGGACAGGGGGATGAATGGCTACACCTTC.

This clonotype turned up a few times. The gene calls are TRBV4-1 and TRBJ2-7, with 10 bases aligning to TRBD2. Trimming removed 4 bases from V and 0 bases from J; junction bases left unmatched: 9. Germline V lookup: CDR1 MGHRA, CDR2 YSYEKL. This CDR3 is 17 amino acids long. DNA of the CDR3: TGCGCCAGCAGCCGAGGGGTAGCGGGAGGTCCCTCCTACGAGCAGTACTTC. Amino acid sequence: CASSRGVAGGPSYEQYF.